This TCR beta chain was profiled in a study of blood T cell repertoires in COVID-19. The length of the CDR3 is 14 residues. Trimming cost V 0 bases and J 2 bases, with 8 bases left between them. The V gene's germline CDR1 is LGHNT and CDR2 FRNRAP. Libraries were prepared by immunoSEQ multiplex PCR; TCRdb keeps only in-frame clonotypes and omits some of them. Of over 35,000 clones listed, roughly 80% are singletons. The material sequenced was peripheral blood. The receptor was derived from a human donor with acute or convalescent COVID-19. The donor label of this sample is uncertain. V usage is TRBV12-5 and J usage is TRBJ2-7, with D unclear. For the CDR3, the DNA is TGTGCTAGTGGTTTGGTACAGCCGGCCTACGAGCAGTACTTC. This codes for CASGLVQPAYEQYF.